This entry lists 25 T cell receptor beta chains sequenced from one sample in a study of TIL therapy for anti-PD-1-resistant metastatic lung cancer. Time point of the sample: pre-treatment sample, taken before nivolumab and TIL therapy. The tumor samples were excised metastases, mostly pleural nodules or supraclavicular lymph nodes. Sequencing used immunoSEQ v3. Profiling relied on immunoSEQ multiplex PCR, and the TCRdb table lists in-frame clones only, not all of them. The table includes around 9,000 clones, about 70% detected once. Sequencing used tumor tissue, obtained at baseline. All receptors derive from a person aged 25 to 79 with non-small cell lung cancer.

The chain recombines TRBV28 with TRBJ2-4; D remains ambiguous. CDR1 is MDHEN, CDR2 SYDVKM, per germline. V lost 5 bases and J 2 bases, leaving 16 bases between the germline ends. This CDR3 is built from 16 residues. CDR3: CASSMELRYSKNIQYF. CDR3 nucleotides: TGTGCCAGCAGTATGGAACTAAGGTATTCCAAAAACATTCAGTACTTC.

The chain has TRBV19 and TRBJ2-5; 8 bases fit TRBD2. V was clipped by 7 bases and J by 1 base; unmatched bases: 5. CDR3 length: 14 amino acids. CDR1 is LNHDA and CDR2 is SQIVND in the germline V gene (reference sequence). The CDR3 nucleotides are TGTGCCAGTAACGACGGGGGGGCCCAAGAGACCCAGTACTTC. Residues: CASNDGGAQETQYF.

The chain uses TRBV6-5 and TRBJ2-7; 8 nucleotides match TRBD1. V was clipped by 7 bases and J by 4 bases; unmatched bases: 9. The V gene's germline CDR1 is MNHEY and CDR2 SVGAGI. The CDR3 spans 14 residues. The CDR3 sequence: CASMKPGGAYEQYF. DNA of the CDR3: TGTGCCAGCATGAAACCAGGGGGCGCATACGAGCAGTACTTC.

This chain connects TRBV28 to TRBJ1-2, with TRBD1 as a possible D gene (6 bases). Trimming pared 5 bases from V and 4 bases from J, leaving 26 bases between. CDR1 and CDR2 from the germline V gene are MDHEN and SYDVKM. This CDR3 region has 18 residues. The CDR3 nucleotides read TGTGCCAGCAGTCGACCGGGACACTCCCCCGCAAATAGCTATGGCTACACCTTC. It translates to CASSRPGHSPANSYGYTF.

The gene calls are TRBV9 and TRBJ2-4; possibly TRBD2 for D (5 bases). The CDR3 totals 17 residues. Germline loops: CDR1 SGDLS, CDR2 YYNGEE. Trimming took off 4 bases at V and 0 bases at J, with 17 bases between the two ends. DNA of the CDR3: TGTGCCAGCAGCCCAGCGGCCAGCCCTGAAGCCAAAAACATTCAGTACTTC. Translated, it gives CASSPAASPEAKNIQYF.

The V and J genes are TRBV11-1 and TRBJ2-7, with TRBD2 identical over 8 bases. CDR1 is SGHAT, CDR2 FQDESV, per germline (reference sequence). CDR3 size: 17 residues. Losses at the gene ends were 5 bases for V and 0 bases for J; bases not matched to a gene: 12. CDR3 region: CASSLDRAGDHSYEQYF. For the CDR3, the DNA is TGTGCCAGCAGCCTAGATCGAGCGGGAGACCACTCCTACGAGCAGTACTTC.

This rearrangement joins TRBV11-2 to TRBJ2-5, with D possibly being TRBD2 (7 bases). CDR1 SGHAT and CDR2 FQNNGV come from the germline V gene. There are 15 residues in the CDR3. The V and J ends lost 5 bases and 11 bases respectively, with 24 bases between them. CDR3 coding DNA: TGTGCCAGCAGCCCTCTGGGGGGGCGTTATCGTGAGCAGTACTTC. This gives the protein CASSPLGGRYREQYF. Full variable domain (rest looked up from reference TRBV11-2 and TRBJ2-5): EAGVAQSPRYKIIEKRQSVAFWCNPISGHATLYWYQQILGQGPKLLIQFQNNGVVDDSQLPKDRFSAERLKGVDSTLKIQPAKLEDSAVYLCASSPLGGRYREQYFGPGTRLLVL.

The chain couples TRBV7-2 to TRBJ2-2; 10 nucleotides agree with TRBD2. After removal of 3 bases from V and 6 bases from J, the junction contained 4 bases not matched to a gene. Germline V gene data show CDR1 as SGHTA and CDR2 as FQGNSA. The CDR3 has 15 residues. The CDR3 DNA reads TGTGCCAGCAGCTTGAGCGGGGGGGCCCCCGGGGAGCTGTTTTTT. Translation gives CASSLSGGAPGELFF.

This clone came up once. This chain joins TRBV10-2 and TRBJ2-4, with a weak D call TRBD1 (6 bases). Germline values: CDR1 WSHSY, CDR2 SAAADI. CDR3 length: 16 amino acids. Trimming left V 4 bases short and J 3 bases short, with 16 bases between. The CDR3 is CASSAGAGPGKNIQYF. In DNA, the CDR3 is TGCGCCAGCAGTGCAGGGGCCGGGCCGGGCAAAAACATTCAGTACTTC.

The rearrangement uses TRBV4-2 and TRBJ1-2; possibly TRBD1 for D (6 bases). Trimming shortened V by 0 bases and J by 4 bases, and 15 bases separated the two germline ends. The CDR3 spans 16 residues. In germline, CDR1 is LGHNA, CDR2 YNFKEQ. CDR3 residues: CASSQDAGEASYGYTF. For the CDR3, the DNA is TGTGCCAGCAGCCAAGATGCAGGGGAAGCATCCTATGGCTACACCTTC.

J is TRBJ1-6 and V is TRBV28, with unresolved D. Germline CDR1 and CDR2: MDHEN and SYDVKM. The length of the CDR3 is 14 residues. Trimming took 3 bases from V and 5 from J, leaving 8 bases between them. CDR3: CASSFTDNNSPLHF. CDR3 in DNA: TGTGCCAGCAGTTTCACAGACAATAATTCACCCCTCCACTTT.

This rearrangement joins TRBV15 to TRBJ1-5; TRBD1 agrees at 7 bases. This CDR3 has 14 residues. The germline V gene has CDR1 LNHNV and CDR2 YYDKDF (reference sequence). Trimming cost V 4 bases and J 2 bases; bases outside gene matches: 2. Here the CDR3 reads CATSNRGGNQPQHF. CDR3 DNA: TGTGCCACCAGCAACAGGGGCGGCAATCAGCCCCAGCATTTT.

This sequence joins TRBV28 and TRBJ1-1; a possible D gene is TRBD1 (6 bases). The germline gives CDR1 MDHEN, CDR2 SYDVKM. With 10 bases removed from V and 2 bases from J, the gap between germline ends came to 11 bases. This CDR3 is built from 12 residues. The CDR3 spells CATGQSNTEAFF. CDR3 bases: TGTGCCACCGGACAGTCCAACACTGAAGCTTTCTTT.

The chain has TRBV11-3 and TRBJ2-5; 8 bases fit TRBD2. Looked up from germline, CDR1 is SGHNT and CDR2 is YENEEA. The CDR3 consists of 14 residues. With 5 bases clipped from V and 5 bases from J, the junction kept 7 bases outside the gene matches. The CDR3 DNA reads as TGTGCCAGCAGCCGCGCGGGGGGCGCGGAGACCCAGTACTTC. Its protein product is CASSRAGGAETQYF.

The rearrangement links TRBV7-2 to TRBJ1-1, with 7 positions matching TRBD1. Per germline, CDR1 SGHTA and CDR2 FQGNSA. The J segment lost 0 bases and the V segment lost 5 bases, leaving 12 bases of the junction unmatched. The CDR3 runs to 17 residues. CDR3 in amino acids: CASSKLPRTGLNTEAFF. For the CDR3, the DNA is TGTGCCAGCAGCAAGCTCCCCCGGACAGGTCTGAACACTGAAGCTTTCTTT.

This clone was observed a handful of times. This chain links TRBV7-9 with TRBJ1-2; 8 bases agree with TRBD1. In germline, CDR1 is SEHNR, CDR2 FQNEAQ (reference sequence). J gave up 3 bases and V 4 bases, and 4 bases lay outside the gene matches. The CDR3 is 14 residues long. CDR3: CASSSRDRHYGYTF. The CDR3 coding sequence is TGTGCCAGCAGCTCCCGGGACAGGCACTATGGCTACACCTTC.

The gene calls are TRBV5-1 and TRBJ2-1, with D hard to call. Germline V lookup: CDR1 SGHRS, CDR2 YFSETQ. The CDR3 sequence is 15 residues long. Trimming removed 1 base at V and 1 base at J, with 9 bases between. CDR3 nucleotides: TGCGCCAGCAGCTTGACTCTCTCATCCTACAATGAGCAGTTCTTC. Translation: CASSLTLSSYNEQFF. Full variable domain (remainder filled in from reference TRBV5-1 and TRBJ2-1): KAGVTQTPRYLIKTRGQQVTLSCSPISGHRSVSWYQQTPGQGLQFLFEYFSETQRNKGNFPGRFSGRQFSNSRSEMNVSTLELGDSALYLCASSLTLSSYNEQFFGPGTRLTVL.

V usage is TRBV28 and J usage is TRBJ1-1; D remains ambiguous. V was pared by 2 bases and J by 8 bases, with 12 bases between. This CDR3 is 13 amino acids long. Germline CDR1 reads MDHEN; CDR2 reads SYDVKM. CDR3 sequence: CASSLITALEAFF. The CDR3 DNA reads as TGTGCCAGCAGTTTAATAACAGCTCTGGAAGCTTTCTTT. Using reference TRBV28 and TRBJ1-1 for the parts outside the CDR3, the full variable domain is DVKVTQSSRYLVKRTGEKVFLECVQDMDHENMFWYRQDPGLGLRLIYFSYDVKMKEKGDIPEGYSVSREKKERFSLILESASTNQTSMYLCASSLITALEAFFGQGTRLTVV.

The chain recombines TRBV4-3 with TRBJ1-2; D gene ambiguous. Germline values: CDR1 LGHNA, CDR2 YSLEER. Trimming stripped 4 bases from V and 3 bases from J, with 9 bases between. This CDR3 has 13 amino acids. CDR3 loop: CASSPDDDYGYTF. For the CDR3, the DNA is TGCGCCAGCAGCCCGGATGATGACTATGGCTACACCTTC.

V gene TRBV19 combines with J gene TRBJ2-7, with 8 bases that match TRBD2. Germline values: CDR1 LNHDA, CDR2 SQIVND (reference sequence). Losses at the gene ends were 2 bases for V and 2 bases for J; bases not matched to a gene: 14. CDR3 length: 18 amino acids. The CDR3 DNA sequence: TGTGCCAGTAGTATAAGAGCGTTCGGCGGGAGGACGGCCTACGAGCAGTACTTC. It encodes CASSIRAFGGRTAYEQYF.

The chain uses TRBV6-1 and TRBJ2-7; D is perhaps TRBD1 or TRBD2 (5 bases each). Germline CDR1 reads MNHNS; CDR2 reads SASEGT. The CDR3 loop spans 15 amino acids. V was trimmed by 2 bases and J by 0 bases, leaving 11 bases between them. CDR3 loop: CASSENAGSSYEQYF. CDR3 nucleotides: TGTGCCAGCAGTGAAAACGCAGGGAGCTCCTACGAGCAGTACTTC.

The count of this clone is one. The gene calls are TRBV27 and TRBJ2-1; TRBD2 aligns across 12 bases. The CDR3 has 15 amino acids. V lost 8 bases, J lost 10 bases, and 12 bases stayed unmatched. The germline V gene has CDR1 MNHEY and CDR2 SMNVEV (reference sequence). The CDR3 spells CASASETSGSKEQFF. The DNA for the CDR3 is TGTGCCAGCGCTTCCGAGACTAGCGGGAGTAAAGAGCAGTTCTTC.

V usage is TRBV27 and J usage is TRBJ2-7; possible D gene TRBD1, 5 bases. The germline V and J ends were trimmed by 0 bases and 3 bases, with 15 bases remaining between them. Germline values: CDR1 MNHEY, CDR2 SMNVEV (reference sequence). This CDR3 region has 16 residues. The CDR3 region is CASSLSGQNKFYEQYF. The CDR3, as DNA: TGTGCCAGCAGTTTATCGGGGCAGAATAAGTTCTACGAGCAGTACTTC.

CDR3 in amino acids: CASSQDRETQYF. Here the CDR3 DNA reads TGTGCCAGCAGCCAAGATAGGGAGACCCAGTACTTC. The V call is TRBV4-2, the J call TRBJ2-5, with D hard to call. The germline gives CDR1 LGHNA, CDR2 YNFKEQ. The ends were cut back, 0 bases at V and 5 bases at J, with 4 bases in the middle. The CDR3 has 12 amino acids.

In DNA, the CDR3 is TGTGCCAGCTCACCGCAGGACCAGGGGAGGACCGGGGAGCTGTTTTTT. Translated, it gives CASSPQDQGRTGELFF. The genes are TRBV18 and TRBJ2-2; perhaps D is TRBD1 or TRBD2 (6 bases each). The length of the CDR3 is 16 residues. Germline V CDR1 and CDR2: KGHSH, LQKENI. The V end was cut by 3 bases, the J end by 5 bases, with 16 bases between.